This passage covers 11 T cell receptor beta chains from one sample sequenced in a study of control samples from healthy donors and cancer patients. Libraries were prepared by immunoSEQ multiplex PCR; TCRdb keeps only in-frame clonotypes and omits some of them. The table records around 80,000 clones, roughly 90% of them present only once. The sequenced material came from blood. The source of these receptors is a woman in her 50s in good health.

To note about this clone: The identical CDR3 is also encoded by other nucleotide sequences in the sample. This chain uses TRBV3-1 (or the pseudogene TRBV3-2) with TRBJ2-2; D remains ambiguous. V lost 4 bases and J lost 3, with 6 bases in between. The CDR3 is 13 amino acids. From germline, CDR1 is LGHDT and CDR2 YNNKEL (reference sequence). CDR3 residues: CASSPLYTGELFF. DNA of the CDR3: TGTGCCAGCAGCCCCCTCTACACCGGGGAGCTGTTTTTT.

J is TRBJ1-6 and V is TRBV6-1; 10 nucleotides match TRBD1. The junction had 3 bases not matched to a gene; V was cut back by 0 bases and J by 10 bases. Germline V gene data show CDR1 as MNHNS and CDR2 as SASEGT. CDR3 size: 15 residues. The CDR3 region has the DNA TGTGCCAGCAGTGAAGCGGGACAGGGGTGGTCACCCCTCCACTTT. This gives the protein CASSEAGQGWSPLHF.

The rearrangement joins TRBV3-1 (or the pseudogene TRBV3-2) to TRBJ1-1; D not resolved. The CDR3 contains 14 residues. Trimming took off 6 bases at V and 0 bases at J, with 11 bases between the two ends. Germline loops: CDR1 LGHDT, CDR2 YNNKEL (reference sequence). The chain's CDR3 is CASSSIRLNTEAFF. DNA for the CDR3: TGTGCCAGCAGTAGTATTAGGCTGAACACTGAAGCTTTCTTT.

This clone was detected once. CDR3 bases: TGTGCCAGCAGCTTAAGTCACGGGGGTTCTGAAGCTTTCTTT. This codes for CASSLSHGGSEAFF. V is TRBV7-2 and J is TRBJ1-1, with D possibly TRBD1 on 5 matching bases. Germline CDR1 and CDR2: SGHTA and FQGNSA. This CDR3 has 14 amino acids. The germline V and J ends were trimmed by 2 bases and 6 bases, with 13 bases remaining between them.

This clone appeared once. The chain carries TRBV27 and TRBJ2-3, with a tentative D call TRBD2 (5 bases). The germline V and J ends were trimmed by 1 base and 4 bases, with 12 bases remaining between them. Germline-derived CDR1 and CDR2 are MNHEY and SMNVEV (reference sequence). CDR3 length equals 15 residues. The CDR3 DNA is TGTGCCAGCAGTTTATGGGGTCCGAGGGCAGATACGCAGTATTTT. It is translated as CASSLWGPRADTQYF.

This chain connects TRBV5-4 to TRBJ2-3; perhaps D is TRBD1 or TRBD2 (6 bases each). The CDR3 spans 19 residues. The germline gives CDR1 SGHNT, CDR2 YYREEE (reference sequence). Deletions cut 4 bases from V and 0 bases from J, with 24 bases between. The CDR3 region has the DNA TGTGCCAGCAGCGGCATGGTGAGGGGGGCCAATGCTAGCACAGATACGCAGTATTTT. Translating gives CASSGMVRGANASTDTQYF.

The chain carries TRBV6-6 and TRBJ2-3; D is ambiguous. The CDR3 spans 11 residues. The V and J ends lost 4 bases and 5 bases respectively, with 4 bases between them. Germline V gene sequence: CDR1 MNHNY, CDR2 SVGAGI (reference sequence). DNA for the CDR3: TGTGCCAGCAGTTTAGGAGATACGCAGTATTTT. It encodes CASSLGDTQYF.

This sequence joins TRBV5-5 and TRBJ1-3; TRBD1 matches at 10 bases. Per the germline V gene, CDR1 is SGHKS and CDR2 is YYEKEE (reference sequence). V lost 0 bases to trimming and J lost 0 bases; unmatched junction nucleotides: 6. The CDR3 contains 18 residues. The CDR3 DNA is TGTGCCAGCAGCTTGGGACAGGGGGCCCTCTACTCTGGAAACACCATATATTTT. Encoded protein: CASSLGQGALYSGNTIYF.

This sequence joins TRBV11-2 and TRBJ1-2, with no clear D. The CDR3 extends over 12 amino acids. Trimming removed 0 bases at V and 8 bases at J, with 7 bases between. Germline V gene lookup returns CDR1 SGHAT and CDR2 FQNNGV. The CDR3 region is CASSLDHDGYTF. CDR3 coding DNA: TGTGCCAGCAGCTTAGACCACGACGGCTACACCTTC.

The chain carries TRBV5-1 and TRBJ1-2; no clear D gene. In germline, CDR1 is SGHRS, CDR2 YFSETQ. CDR3 size: 13 residues. Trimming removed 0 bases at V and 6 bases at J, with 9 bases between. CDR3 DNA: TGCGCCAGCAGCTTGGGGCAGGCGAATGGCTACACCTTC. This codes for CASSLGQANGYTF.

The gene calls are TRBV5-1 and TRBJ2-5; no clear D gene. With 3 bases removed from V and 4 bases from J, the gap between germline ends came to 10 bases. Germline CDR1 is SGHRS and CDR2 is YFSETQ. The CDR3 length is 13 residues. CDR3 bases: TGCGCCAGCAGCTCTGGGATCGGAGAGACCCAGTACTTC. Translation: CASSSGIGETQYF.